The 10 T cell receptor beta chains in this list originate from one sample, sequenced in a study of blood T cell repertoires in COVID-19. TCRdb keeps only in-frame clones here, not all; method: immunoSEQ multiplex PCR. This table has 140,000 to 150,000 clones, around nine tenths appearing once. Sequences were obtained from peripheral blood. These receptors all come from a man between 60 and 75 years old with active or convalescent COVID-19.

CDR3 protein: CATSRGGGAGTEAFF. In DNA, the CDR3 is TGTGCCACCAGCAGAGGAGGGGGCGCTGGCACTGAAGCTTTCTTT. The chain couples TRBV15 to TRBJ1-1, with 7 bases that match TRBD1. The germline CDR1 and CDR2 sequences are LNHNV and YYDKDF (reference sequence). V dropped 1 base and J dropped 4; count of bases not matched to a gene: 6. The CDR3 is 15 amino acids.

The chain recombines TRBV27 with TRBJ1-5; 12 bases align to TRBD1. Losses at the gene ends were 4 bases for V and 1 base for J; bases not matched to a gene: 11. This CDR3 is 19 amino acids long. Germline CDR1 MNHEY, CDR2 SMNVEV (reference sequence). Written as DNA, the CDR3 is TGTGCCAGCAGTTCCTTTGGGACAGGGGGCGCGCGAAGCAATCAGCCCCAGCATTTT. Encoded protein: CASSSFGTGGARSNQPQHF.

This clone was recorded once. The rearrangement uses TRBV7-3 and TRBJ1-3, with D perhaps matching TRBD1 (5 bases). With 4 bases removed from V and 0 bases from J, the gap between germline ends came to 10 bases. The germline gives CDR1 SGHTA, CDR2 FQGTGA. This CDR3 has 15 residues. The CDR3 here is CASSSQGNSGNTIYF. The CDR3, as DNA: TGTGCCAGCAGCTCGCAGGGTAACTCTGGAAACACCATATATTTT.

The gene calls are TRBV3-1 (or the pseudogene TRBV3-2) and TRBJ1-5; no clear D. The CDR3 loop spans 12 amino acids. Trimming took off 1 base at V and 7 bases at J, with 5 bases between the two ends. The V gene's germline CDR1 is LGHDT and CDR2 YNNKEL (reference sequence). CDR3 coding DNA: TGTGCCAGCAGCCAAGTTGGCCAGCCCCAGCATTTT. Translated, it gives CASSQVGQPQHF.

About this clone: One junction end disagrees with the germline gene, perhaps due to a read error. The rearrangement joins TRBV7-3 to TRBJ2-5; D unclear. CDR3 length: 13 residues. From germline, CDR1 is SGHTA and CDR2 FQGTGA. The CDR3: CASSVTDKETQYF. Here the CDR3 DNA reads TGTGCCAGCAGCGTAACCGACAAGGAGACCCAGTACTTC.

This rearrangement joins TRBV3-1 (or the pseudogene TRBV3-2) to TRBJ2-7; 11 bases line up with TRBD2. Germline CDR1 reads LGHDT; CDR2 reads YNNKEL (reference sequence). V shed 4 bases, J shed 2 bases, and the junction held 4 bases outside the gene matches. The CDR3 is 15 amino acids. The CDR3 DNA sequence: TGTGCCAGCAGCCCAGGGACTAGCGGCCCCTACGAGCAGTACTTC. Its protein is CASSPGTSGPYEQYF.

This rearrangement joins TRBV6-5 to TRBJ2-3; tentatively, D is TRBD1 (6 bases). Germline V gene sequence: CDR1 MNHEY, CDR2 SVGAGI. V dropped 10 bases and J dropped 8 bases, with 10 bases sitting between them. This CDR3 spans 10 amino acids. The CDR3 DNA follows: TGTGCCACAGGGGATCGTACGCAGTATTTT. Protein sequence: CATGDRTQYF.

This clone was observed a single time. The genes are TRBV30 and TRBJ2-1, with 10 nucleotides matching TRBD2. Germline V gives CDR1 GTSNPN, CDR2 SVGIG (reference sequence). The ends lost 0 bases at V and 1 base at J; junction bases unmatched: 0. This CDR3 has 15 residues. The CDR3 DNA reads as TGTGCCTGGAGTGTACTAGCGGGATCCTACAATGAGCAGTTCTTC. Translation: CAWSVLAGSYNEQFF.

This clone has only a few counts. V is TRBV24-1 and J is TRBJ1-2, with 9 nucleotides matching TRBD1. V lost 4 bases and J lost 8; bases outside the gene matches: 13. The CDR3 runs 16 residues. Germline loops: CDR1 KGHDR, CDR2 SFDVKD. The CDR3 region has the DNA TGTGCCACCAGTGACACTCGGACAGGGGAAATAGGGGGCTACACCTTC. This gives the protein CATSDTRTGEIGGYTF.

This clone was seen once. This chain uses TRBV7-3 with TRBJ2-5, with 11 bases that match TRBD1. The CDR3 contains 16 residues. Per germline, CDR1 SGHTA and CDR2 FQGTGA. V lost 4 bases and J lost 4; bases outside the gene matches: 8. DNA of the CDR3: TGTGCCAGCAGCTCCAAGGGACAGGGGGATGGAGAGACCCAGTACTTC. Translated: CASSSKGQGDGETQYF.